This record looks at one T cell receptor (beta chain) sequence and its context. The antigen is undetermined. A read error may account for a junction end that differs from germline. In building TCR beta libraries, iRepertoire HTBI primers were used together with Arm-PCR of CDR3 regions. TCRdb re-called the multiplex PCR reads through MiXCR, storing one row per CDR3 protein. The sample contains about 210,000 distinct CDR3 sequences, roughly a fifth of which appear only once. The sample is drawn from a study of regulatory T cells in long-lasting Graves disease. In the study overall: Antithyroid drug exposure in newly diagnosed Graves' patients had lasted under 3 months. Study-level points and caveats: Study of thyroid tissue was not done, with only peripheral blood studied.

Described time point: newly diagnosed GD, antithyroid drugs for less than 3 months. PBMCs provided the RNA from which the TCR library was made. EDTA tubes received about 9.6 milliliters of drawn peripheral blood. Separately, the same data were catalogued under a study of T cells in Graves' hyperthyroidism and ophthalmopathy. That source notes: Stable hyperthyroidism was told apart from ophthalmopathy by a model built on 13 V-J features.

The origin of this receptor is a woman in her thirties with Graves disease. The starting material was peripheral blood mononuclear cells (PBMCs), obtained at new diagnosis, from a patient treated with antithyroid drugs.

CDR3 residues: CASSPPSNNEQSF. The CDR3 nucleotides are TGTGCCAGCAGCCCTCCGAGTAACAATGAGCAGTCCTTC. The rearrangement uses TRBV7-9 and TRBJ2-1; no firm D call. The CDR3 is 13 residues long. The germline V gene has CDR1 SEHNR and CDR2 FQNEAQ (reference sequence).